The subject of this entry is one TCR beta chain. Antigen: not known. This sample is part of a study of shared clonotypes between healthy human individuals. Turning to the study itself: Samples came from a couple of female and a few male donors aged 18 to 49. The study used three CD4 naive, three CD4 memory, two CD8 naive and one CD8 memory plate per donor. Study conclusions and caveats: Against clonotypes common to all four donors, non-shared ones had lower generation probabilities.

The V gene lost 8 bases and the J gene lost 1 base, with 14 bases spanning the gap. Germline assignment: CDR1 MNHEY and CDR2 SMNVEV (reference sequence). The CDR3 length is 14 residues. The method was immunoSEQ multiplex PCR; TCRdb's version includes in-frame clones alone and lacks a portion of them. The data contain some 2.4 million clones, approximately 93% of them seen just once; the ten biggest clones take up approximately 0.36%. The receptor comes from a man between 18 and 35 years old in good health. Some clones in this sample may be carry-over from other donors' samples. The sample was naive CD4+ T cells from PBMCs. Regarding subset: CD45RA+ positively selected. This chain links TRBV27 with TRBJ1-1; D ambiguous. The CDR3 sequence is CASQFMRGNTEAFF. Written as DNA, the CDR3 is TGTGCCAGCCAATTTATGAGAGGGAACACTGAAGCTTTCTTT.